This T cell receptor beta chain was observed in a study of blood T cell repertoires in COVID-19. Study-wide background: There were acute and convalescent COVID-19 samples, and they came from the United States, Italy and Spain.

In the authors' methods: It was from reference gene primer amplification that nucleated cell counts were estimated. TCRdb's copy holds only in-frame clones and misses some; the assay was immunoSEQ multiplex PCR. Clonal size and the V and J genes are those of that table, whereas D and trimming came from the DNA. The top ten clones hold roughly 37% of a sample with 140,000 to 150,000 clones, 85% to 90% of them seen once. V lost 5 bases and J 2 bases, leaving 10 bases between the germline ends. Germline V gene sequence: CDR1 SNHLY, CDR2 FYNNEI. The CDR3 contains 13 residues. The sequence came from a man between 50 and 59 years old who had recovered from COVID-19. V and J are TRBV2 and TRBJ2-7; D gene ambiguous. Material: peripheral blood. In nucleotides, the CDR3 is TGTGCCAGCAGTTCCGTCGCTACCTACGAGCAGTACTTC. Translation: CASSSVATYEQYF.